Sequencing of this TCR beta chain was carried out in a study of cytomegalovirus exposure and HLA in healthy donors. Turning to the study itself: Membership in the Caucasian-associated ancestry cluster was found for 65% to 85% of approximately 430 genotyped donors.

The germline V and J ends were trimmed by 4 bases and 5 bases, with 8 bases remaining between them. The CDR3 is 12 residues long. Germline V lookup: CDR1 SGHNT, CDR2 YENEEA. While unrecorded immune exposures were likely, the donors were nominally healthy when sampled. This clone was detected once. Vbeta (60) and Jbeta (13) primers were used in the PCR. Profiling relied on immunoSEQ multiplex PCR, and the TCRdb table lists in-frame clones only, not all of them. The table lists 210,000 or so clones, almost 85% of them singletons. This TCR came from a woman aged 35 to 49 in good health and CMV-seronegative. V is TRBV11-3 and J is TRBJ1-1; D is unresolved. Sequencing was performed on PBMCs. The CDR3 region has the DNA TGTGCCAGCAGCTCGTGGAGGACTGAAGCTTTCTTT. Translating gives CASSSWRTEAFF.